The 18 T cell receptor beta chains below were found in one sample sequenced in a study of response to subunit inactivated influenza vaccine. One entry per CDR3 protein, called by TCRdb with MiXCR from the RT-PCR reads. Among roughly 550,000 distinct CDR3 sequences, approximately 22% were seen once, and the ten largest hold 2.8%. These data also formed part of another study, on T cells expressing NK-cell markers. From that study: The TCR beta cDNA came from 5'RACE template switching with UMIs.

Sequenced material: CD4+ T cells sorted from PBMCs, taken roughly 12 days after vaccination. Receptors were obtained from a man between 45 and 60 years old who received an inactivated influenza vaccine.

The chain links TRBV10-3 to TRBJ2-5; 13 bases are shared with TRBD2. Germline CDR1 ENHRY, CDR2 SYGVKD. CDR3 length: 16 residues. Trimming took 3 bases from V and 2 from J; bases not matched to a gene: 3. The CDR3 DNA is TGTGCCATCAGTGAAACTAGCGGGAGGGGACAAGAGACCCAGTACTTC. This translates into CAISETSGRGQETQYF.

The chain combines TRBV18 with TRBJ2-1; tentative D call: TRBD1 (5 bases). Germline CDR1 reads KGHSH; CDR2 reads LQKENI. The V and J ends lost 6 bases and 5 bases respectively, with 8 bases between them. There are 12 residues in the CDR3. The CDR3 coding sequence is TGTGCCAGCTCTCAGGACAACAATGAGCAGTTCTTC. Protein: CASSQDNNEQFF.

The rearrangement uses TRBV29-1 and TRBJ2-5; D possibly corresponds to TRBD2 (6 bases). V gave up 3 bases and J gave up 5 bases, with 13 bases separating them. Per the germline V gene, CDR1 is SQVTM and CDR2 is ANQGSEA. CDR3 size: 13 residues. CDR3 in amino acids: CSVDLAGRETQYF. Here the CDR3 DNA reads TGCAGCGTTGATTTGGCGGGGCGGGAGACCCAGTACTTC.

In its sample, this clonotype was seen a few times. The chain combines TRBV12-3 or TRBV12-4 with TRBJ1-5; no reliable D call. The CDR3 spans 11 residues. Trimming took off 1 base at V and 11 bases at J, with 6 bases between the two ends. The DNA for the CDR3 is TGTGCCAGCAGTTTAGTAGAGGCCCAGCATTTT. This translates into CASSLVEAQHF.

This clonotype was observed a handful of times. This chain uses TRBV9 with TRBJ2-7, with 9 bases identical to TRBD2. Unmatched junction bases numbered 8, after V lost 4 bases and J lost 6 bases. The CDR3 extends over 14 amino acids. Germline loops: CDR1 SGDLS, CDR2 YYNGEE. As DNA, the CDR3 is TGTGCCAGCAGCTTAGCGGGAGAGGGGGGCGAGCAGTACTTC. Residues: CASSLAGEGGEQYF.

This clonotype was found a few times. The gene calls are TRBV2 and TRBJ2-6; 7 bases are a match to TRBD1. Germline V gives CDR1 SNHLY, CDR2 FYNNEI. CDR3 length: 14 residues. The junction had 4 bases not matched to a gene; V was cut back by 10 bases and J by 1 base. CDR3 residues: CATTGVSGANVLTF. For the CDR3, the DNA is TGTGCCACTACAGGGGTTTCTGGGGCCAACGTCCTGACTTTC.

The table lists this clonotype with a few counts. The rearrangement links TRBV7-2 to TRBJ1-2; maybe TRBD1 (5 bases). This CDR3 region has 17 residues. Germline V gene data show CDR1 as SGHTA and CDR2 as FQGNSA. With 7 bases removed from V and 4 bases from J, the gap between germline ends came to 25 bases. The CDR3 loop is CASKGRMRVILFYGYTF. The DNA of the CDR3 is TGTGCCAGCAAGGGGAGGATGAGGGTTATTCTGTTCTATGGCTACACCTTC.

CDR3 amino acids: CASSRAPYEQYF. The CDR3 DNA reads as TGTGCCAGCAGCAGGGCACCCTACGAGCAGTACTTC. The V call is TRBV12-3 or TRBV12-4, the J call TRBJ2-7; D may be TRBD1 (5 bases). This CDR3 region has 12 residues. The V gene lost 6 bases and the J gene lost 2 bases, with 8 bases spanning the gap.

The chain is built from TRBV6-5 and TRBJ2-7, with D possibly being TRBD2 (6 bases). The CDR3 extends over 14 amino acids. V lost 0 bases and J lost 6, with 12 bases in between. Per the germline V gene, CDR1 is MNHEY and CDR2 is SVGAGI. DNA for the CDR3: TGTGCCAGCAGTTACTCGGGGGGATCAACCGAGCAGTACTTC. The encoded protein is CASSYSGGSTEQYF.

The gene calls are TRBV19 and TRBJ2-1; a weak D match, TRBD2 (6 bases). CDR1 and CDR2 from the germline V gene are LNHDA and SQIVND (reference sequence). The V and J ends lost 6 bases and 1 base respectively, with 16 bases between them. The CDR3 runs to 16 residues. This CDR3 reads CASRSRSGGSYNEQFF. CDR3 nucleotide sequence: TGTGCCAGTAGAAGCCGATCCGGGGGATCCTACAATGAGCAGTTCTTC.

The V gene is TRBV5-1, the J gene TRBJ2-5; possible D gene TRBD2, 6 bases. CDR3 size: 18 residues. Trimming took 4 bases from V and 2 from J, leaving 24 bases between them. From germline, CDR1 is SGHRS and CDR2 YFSETQ. The CDR3 DNA is TGCGCCAGCAGCCCGGGGGTGGGGCCACCACCATTACAAGAGACCCAGTACTTC. This encodes CASSPGVGPPPLQETQYF.

The V call is TRBV24-1, the J call TRBJ2-1, with TRBD2 matching over 14 bases. After removal of 6 bases from V and 7 bases from J, the junction contained 4 bases not matched to a gene. There are 15 residues in the CDR3. CDR1 and CDR2 (germline): KGHDR, SFDVKD. Here the CDR3 DNA reads TGTGCCACCAGTATCGGGACTAGCGGGAGTAATGAGCAGTTCTTC. Translation: CATSIGTSGSNEQFF.

This clonotype was recorded at least ten times. This chain connects TRBV5-1 to TRBJ2-7; tentative D call: TRBD1 (6 bases). From germline, CDR1 is SGHRS and CDR2 YFSETQ. Trimming cost V 3 bases and J 4 bases, with 17 bases left between them. There are 15 residues in the CDR3. CDR3: CASSSKQGTTYEQYF. The DNA of the CDR3 is TGCGCCAGCAGCTCCAAGCAAGGGACAACTTACGAGCAGTACTTC. Combining the CDR3 with reference TRBV5-1 and TRBJ2-7 gives the whole variable domain KAGVTQTPRYLIKTRGQQVTLSCSPISGHRSVSWYQQTPGQGLQFLFEYFSETQRNKGNFPGRFSGRQFSNSRSEMNVSTLELGDSALYLCASSSKQGTTYEQYFGPGTRLTVT.

The J gene is TRBJ2-2, the V gene TRBV20-1; TRBD1 agrees at 11 bases. The CDR3 runs 14 residues. CDR1 and CDR2 from the germline V gene are DFQATT and SNEGSKA (reference sequence). V was pared by 5 bases and J by 4 bases, with 3 bases of the junction left unmatched. The CDR3 is CSAGQGAGTGELFF. CDR3 in DNA: TGCAGTGCTGGACAGGGGGCGGGCACCGGGGAGCTGTTTTTT.

This clonotype was picked up a small number of times. The chain employs TRBV7-9 and TRBJ2-1; no clear D. Germline values: CDR1 SEHNR, CDR2 FQNEAQ (reference sequence). Trimming pared 3 bases from V and 6 bases from J, leaving 12 bases between. The CDR3 covers 14 residues. Written as DNA, the CDR3 is TGTGCCAGCAGCTTGAGAGAGGAAGTCAATGAGCAGTTCTTC. Protein product: CASSLREEVNEQFF.

The rearrangement links TRBV5-1 to TRBJ1-4; weak D call: TRBD1 (6 bases). This CDR3 contains 16 residues. Germline values: CDR1 SGHRS, CDR2 YFSETQ. V gave up 1 base and J gave up 3 bases, with 13 bases separating them. The DNA for the CDR3 is TGCGCCAGCAGCTTGACAGGGACGGAACCTAATGAAAAACTGTTTTTT. It yields the protein CASSLTGTEPNEKLFF. Complete variable domain (other parts from reference TRBV5-1 and TRBJ1-4): KAGVTQTPRYLIKTRGQQVTLSCSPISGHRSVSWYQQTPGQGLQFLFEYFSETQRNKGNFPGRFSGRQFSNSRSEMNVSTLELGDSALYLCASSLTGTEPNEKLFFGSGTQLSVL.

The sample holds a few counts of this clonotype. CDR3 sequence: CASSLKDEQYF. Here the CDR3 DNA reads TGTGCCAGCAGCTTAAAGGACGAGCAGTACTTC. The chain has TRBV7-9 and TRBJ2-7; D remains unclear. The CDR3 sequence is 11 residues long. Trimming removed 2 bases from V and 5 bases from J, with 4 bases in between. Germline lookup yields CDR1 SEHNR and CDR2 FQNEAQ (reference sequence).

The J gene is TRBJ2-5, the V gene TRBV7-2; TRBD2 aligns across 9 bases. V shed 5 bases and J 5 bases; nucleotides not matched to a gene: 3. In germline, CDR1 is SGHTA, CDR2 FQGNSA. CDR3 length: 13 amino acids. The CDR3 loop reads CASSRTSVETQYF. CDR3 sequence (DNA): TGTGCCAGCAGCCGGACTAGCGTGGAGACCCAGTACTTC. Supplemented by reference TRBV7-2 and TRBJ2-5, the full variable domain reads GAGVSQSPSNKVTEKGKDVELRCDPISGHTALYWYRQSLGQGLEFLIYFQGNSAPDKSGLPSDRFSAERTGGSVSTLTIQRTQQEDSAVYLCASSRTSVETQYFGPGTRLLVL.